What follows is one T cell receptor (beta chain) and its context. Its matching antigen is unknown. The source of the sample is a study of cytomegalovirus exposure and HLA in healthy donors. The PCR used 60 Vbeta and 13 Jbeta primers. Profiling relied on immunoSEQ multiplex PCR, and the TCRdb table lists in-frame clones only, not all of them. The sample shows about 160,000 clones, around 79% of them seen only once. Germline V gene lookup returns CDR1 LNHDA and CDR2 SQIVND (reference sequence). The CDR3 spans 14 residues. The V gene lost 6 bases and the J gene lost 2 bases, with 13 bases spanning the gap. The study's findings and limits: Later analysis placed DRB1 highest and HLA-C lowest in TCR association rates, which differed by HLA locus. Overall, roughly 160 TCR beta chains were annotated as cytomegalovirus-associated.

The clonotype originates from a man aged 40-49 years in good health and CMV-seronegative. V is TRBV19 and J is TRBJ1-2; no reliable D call. The sequencing sample was made of PBMCs. CDR3 amino acids: CASSLTKPNYGYTF. CDR3 DNA sequence: TGTGCCAGTAGCCTAACTAAACCGAACTATGGCTACACCTTC.